Listed below are T cell receptor beta chains from one sample, sequenced in a study of breast tumors, draining lymph nodes, adjacent tissues. TCRdb fed the multiplex PCR reads into MiXCR, producing one record per CDR3 protein. Among some 130,000 distinct CDR3 sequences, 20% to 25% were seen once, and the ten largest hold roughly 2.8%. Sequenced material: axillary lymph node tissue. The receptors stem from a female donor with breast cancer. Some clones in this sample may be carry-over from other donors' samples. The CDR3 runs from the conserved cysteine through the conserved F or W. D genes are given only for firm matches. Expanded clones get a size class; other rows say once, few or many, or leave the size out.

clone_size: many
v_call: TRBV6-2/TRBV6-3
j_call: TRBJ2-1
d_call: .
cdr3_nt: TGTGCCAGCAGTTACGGTCGTCGGGCGGTCAATGAGCAGTTCTTC
cdr3_aa: CASSYGRRAVNEQFF

clone_size: many
v_call: TRBV19
j_call: TRBJ2-2
d_call: TRBD2
cdr3_nt: TGTGCCAGTAGTATACGGACTAGCGGGAACACCGGGGAGCTGTTTTTT
cdr3_aa: CASSIRTSGNTGELFF

clone_size: once
v_call: TRBV20-1
j_call: TRBJ2-7
d_call: .
cdr3_nt: TGCAGTGCTAGACTCCCCGGTATCTACGAGCAGTACTTC
cdr3_aa: CSARLPGIYEQYF

clone_size: few
v_call: TRBV28
j_call: TRBJ2-1
d_call: TRBD2
cdr3_nt: TGTGCCAGCAGCCCTCTGACTAGCGGAATTAGCAATGAGCAGTTCTTC
cdr3_aa: CASSPLTSGISNEQFF

clone_size: many
v_call: TRBV5-1
j_call: TRBJ2-2
d_call: .
cdr3_nt: TGCGCCAGCAGCAAGGACACAGGGATCGCCGGGGAGCTGTTTTTT
cdr3_aa: CASSKDTGIAGELFF

clone_size: many
v_call: TRBV7-9
j_call: TRBJ1-3
d_call: .
cdr3_nt: TGTGCCAGCAGCCCGATTTTGGCGGGGACTGGAAACACCATATATTTT
cdr3_aa: CASSPILAGTGNTIYF

clone_size: many
v_call: TRBV27
j_call: TRBJ2-7
d_call: TRBD2
cdr3_nt: TGTGCCAGCAGCTTAAGCGGGAGTTACGAGCAGTACTTC
cdr3_aa: CASSLSGSYEQYF

clone_size: many
v_call: TRBV3-1
j_call: TRBJ1-4
d_call: .
cdr3_nt: TGTGCCAGCAGCCGTTACAATGAAAAACTGTTTTTT
cdr3_aa: CASSRYNEKLFF

clone_size: many
v_call: TRBV12-3/TRBV12-4
j_call: TRBJ2-5
d_call: TRBD1
cdr3_nt: TGTGCCAGCAGAGCCGGGACAGCCCAAGAGACCCAGTACTTC
cdr3_aa: CASRAGTAQETQYF

clone_size: many
v_call: TRBV20-1
j_call: TRBJ2-7
d_call: TRBD2
cdr3_nt: TGCAATGCTAGAGATTTCCCGACTAGCGGGGCCTACGAGCAGTACTTC
cdr3_aa: CNARDFPTSGAYEQYF

clone_size: many
v_call: TRBV6-2/TRBV6-3
j_call: TRBJ2-7
d_call: TRBD1
cdr3_nt: TGTGCCAGCAGGACAGGGGCCTACGAGCAGTACTTC
cdr3_aa: CASRTGAYEQYF

clone_size: many
v_call: TRBV7-2
j_call: TRBJ1-3
d_call: TRBD1
cdr3_nt: TGTGCCAGCAGTCCACAGGGGGCGTTTGGAAACACCATATATTTT
cdr3_aa: CASSPQGAFGNTIYF

clone_size: .
v_call: TRBV3-1
j_call: TRBJ2-2
d_call: TRBD2
cdr3_nt: TGTGCCAGCAGCCAAGTTACGGTAGCGGGAGGAGGAAAGGCCGGGGAGCTGTTTTTT
cdr3_aa: CASSQVTVAGGGKAGELFF

clone_size: medium-sized
v_call: TRBV20-1
j_call: TRBJ2-7
d_call: TRBD1
cdr3_nt: TGCAGTGCTTTCTCCCTGGGACAGGGATTTCGCGAGCAGTACTTC
cdr3_aa: CSAFSLGQGFREQYF

clone_size: many
v_call: TRBV10-3
j_call: TRBJ1-3
d_call: .
cdr3_nt: TGTGCCATCAGTCGGGATACTGGAAACACCATATATTTT
cdr3_aa: CAISRDTGNTIYF

clone_size: .
v_call: TRBV4-1
j_call: TRBJ1-6
d_call: .
cdr3_nt: TGCGCCAGCAGCCAAAGACAGCGCCTCTCCTATAATTCACCCCTCCACTTT
cdr3_aa: CASSQRQRLSYNSPLHF

clone_size: many
v_call: TRBV20-1
j_call: TRBJ2-2
d_call: TRBD2
cdr3_nt: TGCAGTGCTAGAGATGCGGGGGGCGCGAACACCGGGGAGCTGTTTTTT
cdr3_aa: CSARDAGGANTGELFF

clone_size: many
v_call: TRBV4-3
j_call: TRBJ2-1
d_call: .
cdr3_nt: TGCGCCAGCAGCCAAGAATTGCGGTCCAATGAGCAGTTCTTC
cdr3_aa: CASSQELRSNEQFF

clone_size: .
v_call: TRBV7-6
j_call: TRBJ2-2
d_call: TRBD2
cdr3_nt: TGTGCCAGCAGTTTAGCGGGGGGGGCGAACACCGGGGAGCTGTTTTTT
cdr3_aa: CASSLAGGANTGELFF

clone_size: few
v_call: TRBV7-9
j_call: TRBJ2-5
d_call: TRBD2
cdr3_nt: TGTGCCAGCAGCAGGTTGGGGGGAGGGCAAGAGACCCAGTACTTC
cdr3_aa: CASSRLGGGQETQYF